The clone carrying this T cell receptor (beta chain) appeared a few times. This sample was included in a study of blood T cells in healthy people across ages. Next came a second PCR, run for about 7 to 12 cycles, which used a sample-barcoded 5' primer along with a J-beta primer mix. Each CDR3 protein gets one entry after TCRdb re-called the 5' RACE reads with MiXCR. The repertoire consists of about 1.8 million distinct CDR3 sequences, with 49% occurring once and the leading ten covering around 2.1%. This CDR3 contains 14 residues. Germline V gene data show CDR1 as SGHRS and CDR2 as YFSETQ. Trimming took off 4 bases at V and 1 base at J, with 11 bases between the two ends.

V is TRBV5-1 and J is TRBJ1-1, with TRBD1 as a possible D gene (5 bases). The origin of this receptor is a woman aged 40 to 50 in good health. The specimen sequenced was blood. The CDR3 is CASSEGPPNTEAFF. The CDR3 DNA is TGCGCCAGCAGCGAGGGACCGCCGAACACTGAAGCTTTCTTT.